The 18 T cell receptor beta chains presented below share a single source sample, sequenced in a study of T-cell memory formation after mild COVID-19. TCRdb ran MiXCR on the 5' RACE reads and lists one entry per CDR3 protein. The data hold over 350,000 distinct CDR3 sequences, with about 16% observed a single time. Sequenced material: PBMCs or a T cell subset sorted from them (not recorded which). The receptors were sampled from a man in his late teens or twenties who had mild COVID-19 (a few samples of this study predate the infection). Cell type and time point are not known.

The CDR3 DNA is TGTGCCAGCTCACAGGTGTACTCCTGGACCGGGGAGCTGTTTTTT. The encoded protein is CASSQVYSWTGELFF. The rearrangement links TRBV18 to TRBJ2-2; D uncertain. V was clipped by 4 bases and J by 5 bases, with 14 bases between them. The CDR3 extends over 15 amino acids. CDR1 is KGHSH and CDR2 is LQKENI in the germline V gene.

This clonotype was found a few times. V is TRBV9 and J is TRBJ2-2; D gene unclear. V was pared by 0 bases and J by 7 bases, with 7 bases between. The CDR3 is 13 amino acids. Germline CDR1 SGDLS, CDR2 YYNGEE. The CDR3 sequence is CASSVAGNGELFF. CDR3 sequence (DNA): TGTGCCAGCAGCGTAGCAGGAAACGGGGAGCTGTTTTTT.

The chain couples TRBV4-1 to TRBJ1-5; D might be TRBD1 (6 bases). Germline V CDR1 and CDR2: MGHRA, YSYEKL. Trimming pared 0 bases from V and 6 bases from J, leaving 18 bases between. The CDR3 length is 17 residues. CDR3 sequence: CASSQEGGGAAFQPQHF. The CDR3 region has the DNA TGCGCCAGCAGCCAAGAGGGAGGGGGGGCCGCTTTTCAGCCCCAGCATTTT.

This clonotype was detected only a few times. The CDR3 DNA is TGTGCCAGCAGCCAAGGGACTAGCACAGATACGCAGTATTTT. It encodes CASSQGTSTDTQYF. This chain links TRBV3-1 with TRBJ2-3; a possible D gene is TRBD2 (5 bases). The V gene lost 1 base and the J gene lost 0 bases, with 5 bases spanning the gap. In germline, CDR1 is LGHDT, CDR2 YNNKEL (reference sequence). The CDR3 length is 14 residues.

V usage is TRBV11-2 and J usage is TRBJ2-7, with a possible D match to TRBD1 (6 bases). The CDR3 is 15 amino acids. Germline V gene lookup returns CDR1 SGHAT and CDR2 FQNNGV. Trimming cost V 9 bases and J 0 bases, with 18 bases left between them. This CDR3 is CASTPRGQSSYEQYF. DNA of the CDR3: TGTGCCAGTACCCCCCGAGGACAGTCCTCCTACGAGCAGTACTTC.

The chain couples TRBV7-9 to TRBJ2-3; D might be TRBD2 (7 bases). Germline V lookup: CDR1 SEHNR, CDR2 FQNEAQ (reference sequence). V lost 5 bases and J 7 bases, leaving 16 bases between the germline ends. The CDR3 loop spans 14 amino acids. DNA for the CDR3: TGTGCCAGCAGCCCCGTGGGGGGGCCGAATACGCAGTATTTT. It specifies CASSPVGGPNTQYF.

The sample holds many counts of this clonotype. The chain joins TRBV20-1 to TRBJ2-1, with 9 bases matching TRBD2. The ends lost 5 bases at V and 9 bases at J; junction bases unmatched: 11. The germline CDR1 and CDR2 sequences are DFQATT and SNEGSKA (reference sequence). The CDR3 sequence is 14 residues long. For the CDR3, the DNA is TGCAGTGCTGAAAGCGGGAGGCTCCTTAGTGAGCAGTTCTTC. Translating it yields CSAESGRLLSEQFF.

This clonotype occurred a few times. The V call is TRBV21-1, the J call TRBJ2-2; TRBD1 is the table's D call, not checked against the DNA. TRBV21-1 is recorded as a pseudogene. CDR3 length: 16 amino acids. This CDR3 reads CASSTLIGQGTGELFF. The CDR3, as DNA: TGTGCCAGCAGCACCTTAATCGGACAGGGCACCGGGGAGCTGTTTTTT.

This clonotype was seen more than once but under ten times. The genes are TRBV3-1 and TRBJ1-2; D not resolved. This CDR3 comprises 11 residues. Germline-derived CDR1 and CDR2 are LGHDT and YNNKEL (reference sequence). V was clipped by 1 base and J by 8 bases, with 5 bases between them. CDR3 DNA: TGTGCCAGCAGCCAAGCTGCAGGCTACACCTTC. This gives the protein CASSQAAGYTF.

This clonotype was detected only a few times. The V gene is TRBV20-1, the J gene TRBJ1-2, with TRBD1 as a possible D gene (5 bases). CDR3 length: 14 amino acids. Germline CDR1 DFQATT, CDR2 SNEGSKA (reference sequence). Trimming removed 5 bases from V and 1 base from J, with 14 bases in between. The DNA of the CDR3 is TGCAGTGCTGCGCCCGGGACTGTTAACTATGGCTACACCTTC. This codes for CSAAPGTVNYGYTF.

This sequence joins TRBV7-2 and TRBJ2-7; tentatively, D is TRBD2 (5 bases). CDR1 and CDR2 (germline): SGHTA, FQGNSA. The germline V and J ends were trimmed by 4 bases and 1 base, with 8 bases remaining between them. The CDR3 is 13 amino acids. CDR3 sequence (DNA): TGTGCCAGCAGCTCTCGCGGGTCCTACGAGCAGTACGTC. Protein product: CASSSRGSYEQYV.

A few counts support this clonotype. The chain carries TRBV5-1 and TRBJ1-1; D may be TRBD1 (6 bases). The CDR3 runs 12 residues. V was pared by 3 bases and J by 9 bases, with 12 bases between. In germline, CDR1 is SGHRS, CDR2 YFSETQ. For the CDR3, the DNA is TGCGCCAGCAGCTCCAGTCAGGGGAAAGCTTTCTTT. This gives the protein CASSSSQGKAFF.

The chain carries TRBV27 and TRBJ2-3; D remains unclear. V was trimmed by 5 bases and J by 8 bases, leaving 8 bases between them. CDR1 is MNHEY, CDR2 SMNVEV, per germline (reference sequence). CDR3 size: 11 residues. CDR3 loop: CASSRYPTQYF. CDR3 bases: TGTGCCAGCAGTCGCTACCCTACGCAGTATTTT.

The chain links TRBV7-2 to TRBJ2-1; possible D gene TRBD1, 6 bases. The length of the CDR3 is 11 residues. CDR1 and CDR2 from the germline V gene are SGHTA and FQGNSA. V lost 5 bases, J lost 9 bases, and 8 bases lay in between. This chain's CDR3 is CASSGDTEQFF. The CDR3, as DNA: TGTGCCAGCAGCGGGGACACTGAGCAGTTCTTC.

The V and J genes are TRBV7-2 and TRBJ1-2; D is unresolved. The V and J ends lost 1 base and 6 bases respectively, with 9 bases between them. Germline loops: CDR1 SGHTA, CDR2 FQGNSA. This CDR3 comprises 13 residues. The CDR3 sequence is CASSLGLADGYTF. The CDR3 DNA reads as TGTGCCAGCAGCTTAGGACTAGCGGATGGCTACACCTTC.

This clonotype was seen repeatedly, ten times or more. The CDR3 spells CASSSGTTMETQYF. DNA of the CDR3: TGTGCCAGCAGCTCCGGGACCACTATGGAGACCCAGTACTTC. V gene TRBV7-2 combines with J gene TRBJ2-5, with D perhaps matching TRBD1 or TRBD2 (5 bases each). From germline, CDR1 is SGHTA and CDR2 FQGNSA. The CDR3 sequence is 14 residues long. Trimming removed 4 bases at V and 5 bases at J, with 14 bases between. The variable domain in full, with the rest retrieved from reference TRBV7-2 and TRBJ2-5, is GAGVSQSPSNKVTEKGKDVELRCDPISGHTALYWYRQSLGQGLEFLIYFQGNSAPDKSGLPSDRFSAERTGGSVSTLTIQRTQQEDSAVYLCASSSGTTMETQYFGPGTRLLVL.

The rearrangement uses TRBV5-4 and TRBJ2-7; 9 bases are a match to TRBD2. Germline CDR1 SGHNT, CDR2 YYREEE (reference sequence). This CDR3 spans 17 amino acids. Trimming at V came to 4 bases and at J to 5 bases, leaving 16 bases not matched to a gene. In nucleotides, the CDR3 is TGTGCCAGCAGCGAAAGGGTCCTGGGACTAGCAGGTGACGAGCAGTACTTC. This gives the protein CASSERVLGLAGDEQYF.

There are many counts of this clonotype. The CDR3 coding sequence is TGTGCCAGCAGTCCTGACAGGGCAGGTCAGCCCCAGCATTTT. As protein: CASSPDRAGQPQHF. The chain recombines TRBV12-3 or TRBV12-4 with TRBJ1-5, with 7 positions matching TRBD1. The CDR3 length is 14 residues. The J segment lost 6 bases and the V segment lost 5 bases, leaving 7 bases of the junction unmatched.